This T cell receptor beta chain was obtained from a study of blood T cells in healthy people across ages. The CDR3 has 11 residues. The germline gives CDR1 MDHEN, CDR2 SYDVKM. Trimming shortened V by 6 bases and J by 7 bases, and 10 bases separated the two germline ends. For this clonotype: Antigen specificity is unknown.

General observations from the study: The CMV status of each donor remained undetermined, and this could have confounded shifts in expanded clonotypes. From one million sequenced T cells, diversity estimates were lower bounds.

Together with a sample-barcoded 5' primer, a J-beta primer mix was included in a second PCR lasting roughly 6 to 12 cycles. TCRdb passed the 5' RACE reads through MiXCR, listing each CDR3 protein once. The sample includes around 1,500,000 distinct CDR3 sequences, roughly 40% of them seen just once. The sample consisted of blood. The receptor was derived from a young woman in good health. V usage is TRBV28 and J usage is TRBJ2-7; D gene unclear. The CDR3 reads CASRVQREQYF. In nucleotides, the CDR3 is TGTGCCAGCAGAGTACAGAGAGAGCAGTACTTC.